The present entry profiles one T cell receptor beta chain with its context. Seattle researchers signed up patients amid active infection and tracked them longitudinally. This sample was included in a study of blood T cell repertoires in COVID-19. Study details: Whether acute or convalescent, the COVID-19 samples came from the United States, Italy and Spain.

J lost 5 bases, V lost 4 bases, and 4 bases had no gene match. The CDR3 is 14 amino acids. The germline gives CDR1 SGHRS, CDR2 YFSETQ. In the original processing: Scientists estimated how many nucleated cells there were by amplifying reference gene primers. Data came from immunoSEQ multiplex PCR; TCRdb stores just in-frame clones and leaves some out. V, J and clone size are those of that table, while D and trimming were read from the DNA. Among around 60,000 clones listed, 65% to 80% were seen once. The rearrangement links TRBV5-1 to TRBJ2-3, with TRBD1 matching over 10 bases. Material for sequencing was peripheral blood. The receptor was derived from a man aged 25 to 45 with COVID-19, enrolled during active disease. The CDR3 is CASSLGQGRDTQYF. As DNA, the CDR3 is TGCGCCAGCAGCCTGGGACAGGGGAGAGATACGCAGTATTTT.